Listed below are T cell receptor beta chains from one sample, sequenced in a study of T cell repertoires in cytomegalovirus infection. The antigens for these receptors are not known. Each CDR3 protein is one row after TCRdb ran MiXCR on the reads. The table shows around 540,000 distinct CDR3 sequences, with roughly a third occurring only once. The sequenced sample was cultured PBMCs, obtained from culture after CMV antigen stimulation. All receptors come from a human donor in good health (CMV status not recorded). Some clones in this sample may be carry-over from other donors' samples. Each CDR3 is given with its conserved first and last residue. Each record gives: V gene, J gene, D gene, clone size, CDR3 protein, CDR3 DNA. D genes are given only for firm matches. Only some rows state a clone size, as once, few, many or a class for expanded clones.

>TRBV12-5|TRBJ2-6|.|.
CASGLGRSSGANVLTF
TGTGCTAGTGGTTTGGGGAGGTCCTCTGGGGCCAACGTCCTGACTTTC
>TRBV7-6|TRBJ1-3|.|few
CASTRRGGSGNTIYF
TGTGCCAGCACCCGAAGAGGGGGCTCTGGAAACACCATATATTTT
>TRBV7-6|TRBJ2-3|TRBD2|few
CASSFPGRPTDTQYF
TGTGCCAGCAGCTTCCCCGGGAGGCCCACAGATACGCAGTATTTT
>TRBV10-2|TRBJ2-7|TRBD1|.
CASSRGNLYEQYF
TGCGCCAGCAGCAGGGGGAACCTCTACGAGCAGTACTTC
>TRBV12-3/TRBV12-4|TRBJ1-5|.|once
CASSFGGNRQPQHF
TGTGCCAGCAGTTTTGGGGGTAATCGTCAGCCCCAGCATTTT
>TRBV7-6|TRBJ2-1|TRBD2|few
CASSWGLAGGPSSYNEQFF
TGTGCCAGCAGCTGGGGACTAGCGGGAGGCCCTAGCTCCTACAATGAGCAGTTCTTC
>TRBV7-2|TRBJ1-1|TRBD1|.
CASRGTGVPEAFF
TGTGCCAGCAGGGGTACAGGGGTCCCAGAAGCTTTCTTT
>TRBV6-2/TRBV6-3|TRBJ1-1|.|.
CASSYDRRNTEAFF
TGTGCCAGCAGTTACGACAGGAGGAACACTGAAGCTTTCTTT
>TRBV6-6|TRBJ2-1|.|.
CASSPAGTRYNEQFF
TGTGCCAGCAGTCCTGCCGGGACCCGGTACAATGAGCAGTTCTTC
>TRBV7-2|TRBJ2-5|.|many
CASSSYREKETQYF
TGTGCCAGCAGCTCGTACAGGGAAAAAGAGACCCAGTACTTC
>TRBV20-1|TRBJ2-2|TRBD2|many
CSATSGWNTGELFF
TGCAGTGCTACTAGCGGGTGGAACACCGGGGAGCTGTTTTTT
>TRBV10-3|TRBJ1-1|.|.
CAISESQGSYTEAFF
TGTGCCATCAGTGAGTCACAGGGAAGCTACACTGAAGCTTTCTTT
>TRBV20-1|TRBJ1-2|TRBD1|.
CSAREGTVYGYTF
TGCAGTGCTAGAGAAGGGACAGTCTATGGCTACACCTTC
>TRBV7-2|TRBJ1-2|.|.
CASSPIMGGGSPGYTF
TGTGCCAGCAGCCCCATTATGGGGGGAGGGTCGCCCGGCTACACCTTC
>TRBV7-2|TRBJ2-3|.|few
CASTRGDLTDTQYF
TGTGCCAGCACCCGAGGGGACCTCACAGATACGCAGTATTTT
>TRBV24-1|TRBJ2-6|.|.
CATSDTTRTNVLTF
TGTGCCACCAGTGATACGACTAGGACCAACGTCCTGACTTTC
>TRBV7-8|TRBJ2-1|.|many
CASSAFNEQFF
TGTGCCAGCAGCGCCTTCAATGAGCAGTTCTTC
>TRBV19|TRBJ1-1|.|.
CASSRVENTEAFF
TGTGCCAGTAGTCGTGTGGAGAACACTGAAGCTTTCTTT
>TRBV7-9|TRBJ2-1|.|few
CASSPPGTPDPVFF
TGTGCCAGCAGCCCCCCCGGGACCCCAGACCCGGTGTTCTTC
>TRBV7-9|TRBJ2-2|.|.
CASMNQGTGELFF
TGTGCCAGCATGAATCAGGGGACCGGGGAGCTGTTTTTT
>TRBV5-5|TRBJ2-1|TRBD2|.
CASSLAGGPSGNEQFF
TGTGCCAGCAGCTTAGCGGGAGGGCCCTCGGGGAATGAGCAGTTCTTC
>TRBV19|TRBJ2-7|TRBD1|few
CASRKTGTYEQYF
TGTGCCAGTAGGAAGACAGGGACCTACGAGCAGTACTTC